The present TCR beta chain was sequenced within a study of beta chain features in type 1 diabetes. One heparinised blood draw averaging roughly 120 mL was given by each donor. CD45RO/CCR7/CD25/CD127/CD95/CD27 sorting isolated CD4+ naive, central memory, regulatory and stem cell-like memory cells. This clone has just a few counts. Its antigen is currently unknown. cDNA synthesis used the whole RNA isolate, giving expressed TCRB sequences. Data came from immunoSEQ multiplex PCR; TCRdb stores just in-frame clones and leaves some out. Among about 250,000 clones listed, 11% were seen once. Study-wide results and caveats: People with Type 1 diabetes carried modestly yet significantly shorter TCRB CDR3s in all four CD4+ subsets. A greater similarity of naive, central memory and Treg TCRB repertoires was seen among patients than among healthy donors.

The CDR3 totals 12 residues. V shed 5 bases and J 12 bases; nucleotides not matched to a gene: 5. Germline loops: CDR1 SEHNR, CDR2 FQNEAQ (reference sequence). The chain is built from TRBV7-9 and TRBJ2-1, with 9 positions matching TRBD2. The sample taken for sequencing was naive CD4+ T cells from blood. This TCR was recovered from a man between 25 and 39 years old with type 1 diabetes. CDR3 residues: CASSLLSGRQFF. For the CDR3, the DNA is TGTGCCAGCAGCCTTCTTAGCGGGAGGCAGTTCTTC. Supplemented by reference TRBV7-9 and TRBJ2-1, the full variable domain reads DTGVSQNPRHKITKRGQNVTFRCDPISEHNRLYWYRQTLGQGPEFLTYFQNEAQLEKSRLLSDRFSAERPKGSFSTLEIQRTEQGDSAMYLCASSLLSGRQFFGPGTRLTVL.